This T cell receptor (beta chain) was sequenced in a study of shared clonotypes between healthy human individuals. Study at large: Three plates each covered CD4 naive and memory; CD8 naive two, CD8 memory one.

Terminally differentiated effector memory CD45RA+ cells were excluded by CCR7 positive selection of CD45RO-negative cells. Genomic DNA of every subset was divided equally among multiple immunoSEQ plates. Here immunoSEQ multiplex PCR was the method, and the copy in TCRdb shows in-frame clones only, minus some. The sample contains about 2.1 million clones, approximately 94% of which appear only once. The sequencing sample was made of naive CD8+ T cells from PBMCs. The clonotype was recovered from a man between 18 and 35 years old in good health. Some clones in this sample may be carry-over from other donors' samples.

The CDR3 region has the DNA TGTGCCACCCGACAGGACACTTACACTGAAGCTTTCTTT. It translates to CATRQDTYTEAFF. V gene TRBV6-4 combines with J gene TRBJ1-1; D may be TRBD1 (6 bases). V lost 10 bases and J 3 bases, leaving 15 bases between the germline ends. From germline, CDR1 is MRHNA and CDR2 SNTAGT. This CDR3 is built from 13 residues.